These 21 T cell receptor beta chains were sequenced from one sample in a study of shared clonotypes between healthy human individuals. The repertoire was sequenced with immunoSEQ multiplex PCR; TCRdb's copy has only in-frame clones and lacks some. The sample shows 950,000 to 1,300,000 clones, under 80% of them seen only once. Input material: memory CD4+ T cells sorted from blood. Documented subset: CD45RA-negative fraction. These receptors all come from a young man in good health.

V and J are TRBV19 and TRBJ2-5, with TRBD2 matching 8 bases. Losses at the gene ends were 5 bases for V and 5 bases for J; bases not matched to a gene: 13. The CDR3 consists of 16 residues. Germline V gene data show CDR1 as LNHDA and CDR2 as SQIVND (reference sequence). The CDR3 spells CASSSTGTRGGETQYF. For the CDR3, the DNA is TGTGCCAGTAGTTCGACCGGGACTAGAGGCGGGGAGACCCAGTACTTC.

This clone has only a few counts. The rearrangement links TRBV4-1 to TRBJ2-7, with 8 positions matching TRBD2. The length of the CDR3 is 10 residues. Looked up from germline, CDR1 is MGHRA and CDR2 is YSYEKL. V lost 7 bases and J lost 12; bases outside the gene matches: 5. CDR3: CASIAGGTYF. For the CDR3, the DNA is TGCGCCAGCATCGCGGGGGGCACGTACTTC.

J is TRBJ2-1 and V is TRBV5-1; maybe TRBD2 (5 bases). V shed 4 bases and J shed 9 bases, with 11 bases lying between them. Germline CDR1 SGHRS, CDR2 YFSETQ. This CDR3 is 12 amino acids long. This CDR3 reads CASSEGKLEQFF. The CDR3 nucleotides are TGCGCCAGCAGCGAGGGAAAACTTGAGCAGTTCTTC.

In its sample, this clone was seen a few times. V gene TRBV7-8 combines with J gene TRBJ2-1, with D unresolved. V lost 5 bases and J 1 base, leaving 6 bases between the germline ends. Germline CDR1 reads SGHVS; CDR2 reads FQNEAQ. The CDR3 consists of 13 residues. CDR3 in DNA: TGTGCCAGCAGCCAAATTTCCTACAATGAGCAGTTCTTC. Translated: CASSQISYNEQFF.

This chain uses TRBV7-2 with TRBJ2-1; 10 bases match TRBD2. The CDR3 spans 16 residues. V was pared by 5 bases and J by 7 bases, with 11 bases of the junction left unmatched. Germline V gene sequence: CDR1 SGHTA, CDR2 FQGNSA. CDR3 DNA sequence: TGTGCCAGCAGCCCTCGTGGACTAGCGGTAGATAATGAGCAGTTCTTC. Translation: CASSPRGLAVDNEQFF. The whole variable domain, remainder taken from reference TRBV7-2 and TRBJ2-1, is GAGVSQSPSNKVTEKGKDVELRCDPISGHTALYWYRQSLGQGLEFLIYFQGNSAPDKSGLPSDRFSAERTGGSVSTLTIQRTQQEDSAVYLCASSPRGLAVDNEQFFGPGTRLTVL.

V is TRBV18 and J is TRBJ1-2; TRBD1 matches 8 bases. The CDR3 sequence is 16 residues long. V gave up 3 bases and J gave up 7 bases; unmatched junction bases: 13. Germline CDR1 reads KGHSH; CDR2 reads LQKENI. The CDR3 sequence: CASSPGTGPRSGGYTF. The CDR3 bases are TGTGCCAGCTCACCCGGGACAGGTCCCCGGTCGGGTGGCTACACCTTC.

The chain combines TRBV10-2 with TRBJ2-7; D unclear. Deletions cut 6 bases from V and 1 base from J, with 13 bases between. Germline V gene data show CDR1 as WSHSY and CDR2 as SAAADI. The CDR3 loop spans 14 amino acids. CDR3 residues: CASSLTVPSYEQYF. CDR3 sequence (DNA): TGCGCCAGCAGCCTTACGGTGCCTTCCTACGAGCAGTACTTC.

This sequence joins TRBV4-1 and TRBJ2-3, with D unclear. Germline-derived CDR1 and CDR2 are MGHRA and YSYEKL. V was trimmed by 0 bases and J by 3 bases, leaving 4 bases between them. The CDR3 contains 13 residues. CDR3 amino acids: CASSQDTTDTQYF. In DNA form, the CDR3 reads TGCGCCAGCAGCCAAGATACTACAGATACGCAGTATTTT.

The gene calls are TRBV11-2 and TRBJ2-1; TRBD1 agrees at 7 bases. CDR1 is SGHAT and CDR2 is FQNNGV in the germline V gene. The CDR3 is 16 amino acids. V gave up 5 bases and J gave up 2 bases; unmatched junction bases: 9. The CDR3 DNA reads as TGTGCCAGCAGCCAATATAACAGGGGAGCCTACAATGAGCAGTTCTTC. The encoded protein is CASSQYNRGAYNEQFF.

The J gene is TRBJ2-3, the V gene TRBV6-5; TRBD1 or TRBD2 may be the D gene (5 bases each). The CDR3 is 15 amino acids. The germline gives CDR1 MNHEY, CDR2 SVGAGI. The germline V and J ends were trimmed by 5 bases and 2 bases, with 14 bases remaining between them. In DNA form, the CDR3 reads TGTGCCAGCAGTCACCGGGACGGATCCACAGATACGCAGTATTTT. Protein sequence: CASSHRDGSTDTQYF.

This chain joins TRBV2 and TRBJ2-7; the match to TRBD1 covers 7 bases. Germline lookup yields CDR1 SNHLY and CDR2 FYNNEI. V shed 7 bases and J 5 bases; nucleotides not matched to a gene: 8. This CDR3 spans 13 amino acids. CDR3 sequence: CASTADRVNEQYF. The CDR3, as DNA: TGTGCCAGCACCGCAGACAGGGTTAACGAGCAGTACTTC.

This chain joins TRBV7-2 and TRBJ1-2; D perhaps matches TRBD1 (5 bases). From germline, CDR1 is SGHTA and CDR2 FQGNSA. V lost 3 bases, J lost 5 bases, and 10 bases lay in between. The CDR3 has 13 residues. The DNA for the CDR3 is TGTGCCAGCAGCTTTATGGGGGAATATGGCTACACCTTC. Its translation is CASSFMGEYGYTF.

This chain joins TRBV21-1 and TRBJ2-7; no DNA check was done on the table's D call, TRBD2. TRBV21-1 is marked as a pseudogene. The CDR3 loop spans 18 amino acids. CDR3 sequence: CASSKGGVGDSTFYEQYF. CDR3 nucleotides: TGTGCCAGCAGCAAAGGCGGGGTGGGGGACTCAACCTTCTACGAGCAGTACTTC.

This chain joins TRBV5-1 and TRBJ2-2, with a weak D call TRBD1 (5 bases). Germline V gene lookup returns CDR1 SGHRS and CDR2 YFSETQ. V was pared by 7 bases and J by 1 base, with 14 bases between. This CDR3 spans 15 amino acids. The CDR3 loop reads CASRLGGQNTGELFF. The CDR3 DNA sequence: TGCGCCAGCCGCCTTGGCGGACAGAACACCGGGGAGCTGTTTTTT.

V is TRBV7-8 and J is TRBJ2-3; tentative D call: TRBD2 (6 bases). CDR1 and CDR2 from the germline V gene are SGHVS and FQNEAQ. V dropped 1 base and J dropped 3 bases, with 11 bases sitting between them. The CDR3 consists of 15 residues. The chain's CDR3 is CASSLDSRGTDTQYF. Written as DNA, the CDR3 is TGTGCCAGCAGCTTAGACTCCCGGGGGACAGATACGCAGTATTTT.

V gene TRBV29-1 combines with J gene TRBJ2-7; 12 nucleotides align to TRBD1. Germline CDR1 and CDR2: SQVTM and ANQGSEA. This CDR3 is built from 12 residues. Trimming at V came to 7 bases and at J to 6 bases, leaving 4 bases not matched to a gene. CDR3 in DNA: TGCAGCGCGGGACAGGGGGCCCGCGAGCAGTACTTC. This gives the protein CSAGQGAREQYF.

The chain uses TRBV7-2 and TRBJ2-3; 9 nucleotides line up with TRBD2. Per germline, CDR1 SGHTA and CDR2 FQGNSA. The V gene end was trimmed by 5 bases and the J gene end by 7 bases; junction bases not matched to a gene: 4. The CDR3 length is 13 residues. The CDR3 sequence is CASSTSGRNTQYF. For the CDR3, the DNA is TGTGCCAGCAGCACCAGCGGGAGGAATACGCAGTATTTT.

The rearrangement uses TRBV9 and TRBJ2-7; tentatively, D is TRBD1 or TRBD2 (5 bases each). The CDR3 contains 16 residues. Germline CDR1 reads SGDLS; CDR2 reads YYNGEE. Trimming took off 3 bases at V and 6 bases at J, with 22 bases between the two ends. The CDR3 coding sequence is TGTGCCAGCAGCGCGGGGTTCTTGGGGCAGAGCTCCGAGCAGTACTTC. Its translation is CASSAGFLGQSSEQYF.

CDR3 sequence: CASSLEGTSGSKQFF. DNA for the CDR3: TGTGCCAGCAGCTTGGAGGGGACTAGCGGCTCTAAGCAGTTCTTC. This chain links TRBV5-4 with TRBJ2-1; 11 positions agree with TRBD2. J gave up 11 bases and V 0 bases, and 7 bases lay outside the gene matches. Germline-derived CDR1 and CDR2 are SGHNT and YYREEE (reference sequence). The CDR3 is 15 residues long. The entire variable domain, with the rest obtained from reference TRBV5-4 and TRBJ2-1, is as follows: ETGVTQSPTHLIKTRGQQVTLRCSSQSGHNTVSWYQQALGQGPQFIFQYYREEENGRGNFPPRFSGLQFPNYSSELNVNALELDDSALYLCASSLEGTSGSKQFFGPGTRLTVL.

CDR3: CASSPDTSQETQYF. The CDR3 DNA reads TGTGCCAGCAGCCCCGACACCTCCCAAGAGACCCAGTACTTC. V is TRBV7-8 and J is TRBJ2-5; D not resolved. Trimming pared 5 bases from V and 1 base from J, leaving 11 bases between. The CDR3 runs 14 residues. Germline loops: CDR1 SGHVS, CDR2 FQNEAQ.

Comments on this clone: This specimen includes other DNA sequences encoding the same CDR3. The V gene is TRBV5-1, the J gene TRBJ1-6; D might be TRBD1 (5 bases). Trimming pared 0 bases from V and 8 bases from J, leaving 9 bases between. CDR1 and CDR2 (germline): SGHRS, YFSETQ. The CDR3 extends over 14 amino acids. The CDR3 spells CASSLVGADSPLHF. As DNA, the CDR3 is TGCGCCAGCAGCTTGGTAGGGGCTGATTCACCCCTCCACTTT.